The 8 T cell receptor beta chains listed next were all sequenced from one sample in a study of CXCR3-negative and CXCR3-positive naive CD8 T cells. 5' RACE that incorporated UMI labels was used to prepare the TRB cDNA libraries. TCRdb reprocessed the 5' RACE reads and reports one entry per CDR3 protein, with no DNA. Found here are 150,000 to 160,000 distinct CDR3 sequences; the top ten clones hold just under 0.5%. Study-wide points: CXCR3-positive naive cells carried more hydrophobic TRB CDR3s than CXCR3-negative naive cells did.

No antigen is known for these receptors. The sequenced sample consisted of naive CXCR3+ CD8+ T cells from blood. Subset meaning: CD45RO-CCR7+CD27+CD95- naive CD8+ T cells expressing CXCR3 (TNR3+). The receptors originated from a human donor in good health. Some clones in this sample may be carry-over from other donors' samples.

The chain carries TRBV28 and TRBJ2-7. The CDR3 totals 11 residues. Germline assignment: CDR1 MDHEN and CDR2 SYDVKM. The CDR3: CASSLEYEQYF.

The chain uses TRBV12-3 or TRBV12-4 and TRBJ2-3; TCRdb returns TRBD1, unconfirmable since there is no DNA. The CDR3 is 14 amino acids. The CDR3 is CASSFGGRGDTQYF.

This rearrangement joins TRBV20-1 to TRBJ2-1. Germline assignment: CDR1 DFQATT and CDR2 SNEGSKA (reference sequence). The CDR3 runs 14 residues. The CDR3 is CSALGESSYNEQFF.

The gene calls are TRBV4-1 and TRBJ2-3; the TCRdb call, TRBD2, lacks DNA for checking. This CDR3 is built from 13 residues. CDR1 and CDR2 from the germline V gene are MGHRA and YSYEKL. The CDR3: CASSQALQYTQYF.

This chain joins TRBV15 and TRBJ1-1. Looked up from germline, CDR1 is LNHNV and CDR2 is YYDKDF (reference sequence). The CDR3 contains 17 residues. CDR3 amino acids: CATSRGVLLSGRTEAFF.

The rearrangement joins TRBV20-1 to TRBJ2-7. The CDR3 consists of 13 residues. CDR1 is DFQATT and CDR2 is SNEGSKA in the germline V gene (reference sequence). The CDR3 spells CSARESVTYEQYF.

The CDR3 spells CASSMEYGDIQYF. J is TRBJ2-4 and V is TRBV14. CDR1 is SGHDN and CDR2 is FVKESK in the germline V gene. The CDR3 spans 13 residues.

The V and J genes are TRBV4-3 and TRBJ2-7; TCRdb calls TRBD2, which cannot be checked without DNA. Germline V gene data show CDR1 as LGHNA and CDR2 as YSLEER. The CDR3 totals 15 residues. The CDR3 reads CASSRFGGASNEQYF.